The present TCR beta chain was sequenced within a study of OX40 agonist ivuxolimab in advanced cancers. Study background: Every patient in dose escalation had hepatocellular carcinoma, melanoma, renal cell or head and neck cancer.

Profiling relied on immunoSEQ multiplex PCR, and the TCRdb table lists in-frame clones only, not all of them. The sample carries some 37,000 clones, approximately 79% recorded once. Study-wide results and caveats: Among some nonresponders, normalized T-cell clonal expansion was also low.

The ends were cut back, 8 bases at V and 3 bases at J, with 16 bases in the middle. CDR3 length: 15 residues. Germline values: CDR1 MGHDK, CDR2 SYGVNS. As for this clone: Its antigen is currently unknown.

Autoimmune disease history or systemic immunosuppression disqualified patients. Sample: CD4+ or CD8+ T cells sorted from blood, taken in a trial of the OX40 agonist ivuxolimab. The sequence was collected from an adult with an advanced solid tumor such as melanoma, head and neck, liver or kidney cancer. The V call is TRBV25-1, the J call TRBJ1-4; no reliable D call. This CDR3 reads CASETGGSANEKLFF. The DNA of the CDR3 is TGTGCCAGCGAAACCGGAGGTTCGGCTAATGAAAAACTGTTTTTT.